This is a list of T cell receptor beta chains from one sample in a study of spatial heterogeneity in lung cancer. Each CDR3 protein gets one entry after TCRdb re-called the 5' RACE reads with MiXCR. The repertoire holds tens of thousands of distinct CDR3 sequences, with roughly 10% as singletons. The starting material was PBMCs, obtained at surgery. The receptors here all came from a male donor with early-stage non-small cell lung cancer. Both conserved end residues are trimmed from each CDR3. The order of the fields is V gene, J gene, CDR3 protein.

TRBV3-1	TRBJ2-3	ASSHRVDTQY
TRBV18	TRBJ1-4	ASSPNELEKLF
TRBV3-1	TRBJ1-5	ASSQTGYQPQH
TRBV20-1	TRBJ2-7	SAGDGDYYEQY
TRBV7-2	TRBJ2-5	ASSSREAGPETQY
TRBV29-1	TRBJ2-3	STERSASDTQY
TRBV12-3/TRBV12-4	TRBJ2-6	ASSKLSGANVLT
TRBV7-8	TRBJ1-1	ASSIGGPNNLI
TRBV20-1	TRBJ2-1	SPGGSKNNEQF
TRBV2	TRBJ2-5	ASSRTSGGMGETQY
TRBV20-1	TRBJ2-3	SARVAGSVTDTQY
TRBV7-9	TRBJ1-1	ASSPREASNTEAF
TRBV5-4	TRBJ2-1	ASSYETSGKDYNEQF
TRBV24-1	TRBJ2-5	ATSDPDRRETQY
TRBV28	TRBJ2-7	ASSEMRVEQY
TRBV2	TRBJ2-7	ASSGGSYEQY
TRBV6-2/TRBV6-3	TRBJ2-1	ASRKAGQGAYRQF
TRBV6-1	TRBJ2-7	ASSEFPESYEQY
TRBV15	TRBJ1-5	ATSREDQGANRYSNQPQH
TRBV7-9	TRBJ2-3	ASSHQTSGGPDTQY
TRBV5-1	TRBJ2-1	ASSLDWGRPYNEQF
TRBV7-9	TRBJ2-1	ASSYRGLSNEQF
TRBV24-1	TRBJ1-5	ATSDLRPSNQPQH
TRBV29-1	TRBJ2-1	SVAAFGTRTV
TRBV2	TRBJ2-4	ASRPEGRGGGAKNIQY
TRBV29-1	TRBJ2-1	SVEDPGQGYEQF
TRBV27	TRBJ2-7	ASSWGGASYEQY
TRBV28	TRBJ1-5	ASRTGGEGNQPQH
TRBV3-1	TRBJ2-5	ASSQGWIGTQY
TRBV28	TRBJ2-7	ASSPGVGTFSYEQY
TRBV27	TRBJ2-7	ASSLSGGRNYEQY
TRBV5-1	TRBJ2-3	ASSFEGTDTQY
TRBV9	TRBJ2-6	ASSVDSPGSSGANVLT
TRBV5-1	TRBJ2-3	ASSSGRGSSTDTQY
TRBV20-1	TRBJ2-1	SPVGGITYNEQF
TRBV5-1	TRBJ1-1	ASSPTGRAEAF
TRBV2	TRBJ1-1	ASSSRDRVNEAF
TRBV6-5	TRBJ1-4	ASSYSSGQWNEKLF
TRBV19	TRBJ2-3	ASRSPEGRTDTQY
TRBV5-1	TRBJ2-3	ASSLLDGAEDTQY